Below are 2 T cell receptor beta chains sequenced from a single sample in a study of Ad26.COV2.S vaccination and SARS-CoV-2 variants. Treatment defined: around 19 received Ad26.COV2.S at low or high dose, single or two shots; about 5 received placebo; per-sample allocation not given. Material that was analyzed had been drawn on day 63 after the first vaccine or placebo injection. The table came from immunoSEQ multiplex PCR; TCRdb's copy has only in-frame clones and leaves some out. The data hold hundreds of thousands of clones, with approximately 86% observed a single time. Sample: peripheral blood, taken in a trial of Ad26.COV2.S vaccine versus placebo. The source is a person aged 18-60 years who received the Ad26.COV2.S COVID-19 vaccine or a placebo.

This clone was seen only once. V gene TRBV19 combines with J gene TRBJ2-1, with 12 bases lining up with TRBD2. CDR3 length: 14 amino acids. Losses at the gene ends were 6 bases for V and 10 bases for J; bases not matched to a gene: 7. Germline V gives CDR1 LNHDA, CDR2 SQIVND (reference sequence). The CDR3 nucleotides read TGTGCCAGTAGGGCAGGACTAGCGGGGATCGAGCAGTTCTTC. It encodes CASRAGLAGIEQFF.

This chain uses TRBV29-1 with TRBJ1-2; tentatively, D is TRBD1 (6 bases). The V end was cut by 1 base, the J end by 4 bases, with 16 bases between. Germline V CDR1 and CDR2: SQVTM, ANQGSEA. The length of the CDR3 is 15 residues. This chain's CDR3 is CSVEAEQGRSYGYTF. CDR3 coding DNA: TGCAGCGTTGAAGCGGAACAGGGACGAAGCTATGGCTACACCTTC.